This T cell receptor (beta chain) was documented in a study of tumor-infiltrating lymphocytes in primary liver carcinoma. From roughly 18-30 mg of unsorted bulk tissue, DNA and RNA were co-extracted together. Patients in the cohort were treatment-naive and living with chronic HBV infection. There were five separate regions sampled from each tumor. Every tumor sample held more than 75% viable tumor cells. A primer in the constant region served to generate TCR beta cDNA from approximately 500 ng of total RNA. Sequencing libraries for TCR beta derived from three nested multiplex PCR rounds that used slightly modified ARM-PCR. With TRBV1-TRBV30 forward primers and a C-beta reverse primer, the first two PCR rounds were run for about 10 cycles each. MiXCR, run by TCRdb on the multiplex PCR reads, gives a single entry per CDR3 protein. The sample shows 50,000 to 70,000 distinct CDR3 sequences, 70% to 85% of them seen only once.

CDR3 length: 18 residues. The V gene lost 2 bases and the J gene lost 15 bases, with 33 bases spanning the gap. Germline values: CDR1 SGHNT, CDR2 YYREEE (reference sequence). Material: liver tumor tissue from sampling region 2. Subset described: tumor region T2, inferior pole. The TCR was taken from a man aged 40-55 years with primary liver carcinoma and hepatitis B virus infection. The V call is TRBV5-4, the J call TRBJ2-1; D might be TRBD2 (7 bases). The CDR3 is CASSLGGAALSSYNEWFF. The CDR3 nucleotides are TGTGCCAGCAGCTTAGGGGGGGCGGCCCTGAGCTCCTACAATGAGTGGTTCTTC.